The 26 T cell receptor beta chains given below trace back to one sample, sequenced in a study of CD8 T cells in ankylosing spondylitis. The antigens these receptors bind are not known. Each CDR3 protein gets one entry after TCRdb re-called the 5' RACE reads with MiXCR. The table has 800,000 to 900,000 distinct CDR3 sequences, over 9.5% seen once. Study-level points and caveats: For ankylosing spondylitis blood, a TCR beta motif of seven to nine highly homologous variants appeared characteristic.

Specimen: blood, either unsorted or a sorted T cell fraction (not recorded which). Every receptor here comes from a male donor with ankylosing spondylitis.

The CDR3 loop reads CASSPRGRPEKLFF. In DNA form, the CDR3 reads TGCGCCAGCAGTCCCAGGGGGCGGCCTGAAAAACTGTTTTTT. The chain employs TRBV10-2 and TRBJ1-4, with TRBD1 matching 8 bases. The CDR3 covers 14 residues. Germline V lookup: CDR1 WSHSY, CDR2 SAAADI. Trimming took 5 bases from V and 7 from J; bases not matched to a gene: 6.

The chain recombines TRBV10-3 with TRBJ2-5; D is ambiguous. The CDR3 loop spans 13 amino acids. The germline V gene encodes CDR1 ENHRY and CDR2 SYGVKD. V dropped 3 bases and J dropped 3 bases, with 8 bases sitting between them. In nucleotides, the CDR3 is TGTGCCATCAGTGACGCCCGAGAAGAGACCCAGTACTTC. It encodes CAISDAREETQYF.

This clonotype appeared many times. The genes are TRBV6-5 and TRBJ1-2, with no clear D. V was shortened by 0 bases and J by 7 bases, with 15 bases between the two germline ends. The CDR3 contains 15 residues. The germline V gene has CDR1 MNHEY and CDR2 SVGAGI. The CDR3 loop is CASSYSFFSGFGYTF. In DNA form, the CDR3 reads TGTGCCAGCAGTTACTCGTTCTTTTCGGGTTTTGGCTACACCTTC.

The chain links TRBV11-2 to TRBJ2-7; 7 bases fit TRBD2. Germline V gene lookup returns CDR1 SGHAT and CDR2 FQNNGV. V was clipped by 5 bases and J by 3 bases; unmatched bases: 10. The CDR3 totals 15 residues. This CDR3 reads CASSGPGAGFYEQYF. The CDR3 nucleotides are TGTGCCAGCAGCGGCCCCGGAGCGGGGTTCTACGAGCAGTACTTC. Full variable domain (rest looked up from reference TRBV11-2 and TRBJ2-7): EAGVAQSPRYKIIEKRQSVAFWCNPISGHATLYWYQQILGQGPKLLIQFQNNGVVDDSQLPKDRFSAERLKGVDSTLKIQPAKLEDSAVYLCASSGPGAGFYEQYFGPGTRLTVT.

The chain is built from TRBV20-1 and TRBJ2-5; D unclear. Trimming cost V 5 bases and J 5 bases, with 6 bases left between them. Germline V gene lookup returns CDR1 DFQATT and CDR2 SNEGSKA (reference sequence). The CDR3 spans 10 residues. CDR3 sequence reads: CSAFTETQYF. The CDR3 region has the DNA TGCAGTGCTTTCACGGAGACCCAGTACTTC.

This clonotype was counted only a few times. CDR3 amino acids: CASSPLSDGLGAFF. The CDR3 DNA reads TGTGCCAGCAGTCCCCTCTCCGATGGACTGGGAGCTTTCTTT. V and J are TRBV27 and TRBJ1-1; D call uncertain. The V end was cut by 5 bases, the J end by 10 bases, with 20 bases between. Germline V gene lookup returns CDR1 MNHEY and CDR2 SMNVEV (reference sequence). The CDR3 contains 14 residues.

This CDR3 is CASSQDLSGVTQYF. The CDR3, as DNA: TGCGCCAGCAGCCAAGATCTTAGCGGGGTGACGCAGTATTTT. The V and J genes are TRBV4-3 and TRBJ2-3, with 8 bases identical to TRBD2. Germline V gene sequence: CDR1 LGHNA, CDR2 YSLEER. The CDR3 is 14 amino acids. V shed 0 bases, J shed 9 bases, and the junction held 5 bases outside the gene matches.

The rearrangement uses TRBV19 and TRBJ2-1; 7 nucleotides agree with TRBD2. Trimming removed 3 bases from V and 9 bases from J; junction bases left unmatched: 11. CDR1 and CDR2 from the germline V gene are LNHDA and SQIVND (reference sequence). This CDR3 has 15 residues. The CDR3 nucleotides are TGTGCCAGTAGTATCCGAGGACTAGAAATGCCTGAGCAGTTCTTC. Translation: CASSIRGLEMPEQFF.

The gene calls are TRBV10-3 and TRBJ2-5, with 9 bases matching TRBD1. The germline gives CDR1 ENHRY, CDR2 SYGVKD. J was trimmed by 5 bases and V by 6 bases; bases with no gene match: 4. The length of the CDR3 is 13 residues. CDR3 DNA sequence: TGTGCCATCAGCAACGACAGGGGGGAGACCCAGTACTTC. Encoded protein: CAISNDRGETQYF.

The chain joins TRBV20-1 to TRBJ2-1, with 12 bases aligning to TRBD1. This CDR3 is built from 16 residues. Germline V CDR1 and CDR2: DFQATT, SNEGSKA (reference sequence). V dropped 1 base and J dropped 8; count of bases not matched to a gene: 9. Written as DNA, the CDR3 is TGCAGTGCTAGAGTCCTCCGGGACAGGGGGCGGTATGAGCAGTTCTTC. Translation: CSARVLRDRGRYEQFF.

As DNA, the CDR3 is TGTGCCAGCGGGGGTTATTCCGAGCAGTACTTC. This gives the protein CASGGYSEQYF. This rearrangement joins TRBV6-1 to TRBJ2-7; D possibly matches TRBD1 or TRBD2 (5 bases each). Trimming took 8 bases from V and 6 from J, leaving 11 bases between them. The CDR3 is 11 amino acids. Per germline, CDR1 MNHNS and CDR2 SASEGT.

This clonotype was recorded many times. The chain combines TRBV15 with TRBJ1-5; D uncertain. Germline CDR1 LNHNV, CDR2 YYDKDF (reference sequence). Trimming cost V 2 bases and J 4 bases, with 6 bases left between them. The CDR3 totals 13 residues. The DNA of the CDR3 is TGTGCCACCAGCAGACATGGGAATCAGCCCCAGCATTTT. It codes for CATSRHGNQPQHF.

The chain carries TRBV20-1 and TRBJ1-4, with D possibly matching TRBD1 (5 bases). The CDR3 contains 13 residues. In germline, CDR1 is DFQATT, CDR2 SNEGSKA (reference sequence). V was cut by 1 base and J by 8 bases, with 11 bases left in between. The CDR3 protein is CSARVVPGEKLFF. CDR3 bases: TGCAGTGCTAGAGTGGTACCAGGGGAAAAACTGTTTTTT.

The chain combines TRBV7-9 with TRBJ1-4, with TRBD1 matching 8 bases. Germline CDR1 reads SEHNR; CDR2 reads FQNEAQ (reference sequence). The CDR3 covers 15 residues. Trimming cost V 3 bases and J 7 bases; bases outside gene matches: 7. CDR3 bases: TGTGCCAGCAGCTTGGGGGACAGGAGGGGTGAAAAACTGTTTTTT. It yields the protein CASSLGDRRGEKLFF.

This sequence joins TRBV7-3 and TRBJ2-7, with D perhaps being TRBD1 or TRBD2 (5 bases each). The germline V gene has CDR1 SGHTA and CDR2 FQGTGA. This CDR3 region has 14 residues. V was trimmed by 3 bases and J by 6 bases, leaving 15 bases between them. In nucleotides, the CDR3 is TGTGCCAGCAGCTTGGTTTACGGGGCCGGCGAGCAGTACTTC. Translated: CASSLVYGAGEQYF. The whole variable domain, filled in from reference TRBV7-3 and TRBJ2-7, reads GAGVSQTPSNKVTEKGKYVELRCDPISGHTALYWYRQSLGQGPEFLIYFQGTGAADDSGLPNDRFFAVRPEGSVSTLKIQRTERGDSAVYLCASSLVYGAGEQYFGPGTRLTVT.

This clonotype was recorded at least ten times. The gene calls are TRBV5-1 and TRBJ1-1; 7 bases align to TRBD1. V was clipped by 3 bases and J by 3 bases; unmatched bases: 5. The CDR3 has 14 residues. Germline assignment: CDR1 SGHRS and CDR2 YFSETQ. The CDR3 region has the DNA TGCGCCAGCAGCTCCGACAGGGCGGACACTGAAGCTTTCTTT. Translating it yields CASSSDRADTEAFF.

This clonotype was seen many times. The V call is TRBV10-3, the J call TRBJ1-1; TRBD1 matches 7 bases. From germline, CDR1 is ENHRY and CDR2 SYGVKD. V was clipped by 7 bases and J by 5 bases; unmatched bases: 7. This CDR3 spans 13 amino acids. CDR3 in amino acids: CAITRQGGTEAFF. DNA of the CDR3: TGTGCCATCACCAGACAGGGAGGGACTGAAGCTTTCTTT.

This rearrangement joins TRBV4-2 to TRBJ2-3, with D perhaps TRBD2 (5 bases). Trimming took 0 bases from V and 2 from J, leaving 12 bases between them. Looked up from germline, CDR1 is LGHNA and CDR2 is YNFKEQ. This CDR3 contains 16 residues. CDR3 loop: CASSQEWGVVTDTQYF. CDR3 bases: TGTGCCAGCAGCCAAGAATGGGGAGTGGTCACAGATACGCAGTATTTT.

The rearrangement links TRBV7-2 to TRBJ1-4; possibly TRBD1 for D (5 bases). This CDR3 region has 15 residues. Between the trimmed V and J ends, which lost 5 bases and 4 bases, there was a span of 14 bases. CDR1 and CDR2 from the germline V gene are SGHTA and FQGNSA. The CDR3 reads CASSPPGFLNEKLFF. As DNA, the CDR3 is TGTGCCAGCAGCCCTCCAGGGTTCCTTAATGAAAAACTGTTTTTT.

The genes are TRBV5-1 and TRBJ1-1; D is unresolved. Trimming took 0 bases from V and 4 from J, leaving 13 bases between them. The CDR3 is made up of 15 amino acids. Germline V gene lookup returns CDR1 SGHRS and CDR2 YFSETQ. CDR3 DNA sequence: TGCGCCAGCAGCTTGGCTGGTTTCGTGGGCACTGAAGCTTTCTTT. Amino acids: CASSLAGFVGTEAFF.

The V gene is TRBV20-1, the J gene TRBJ2-5; D is uncertain. This CDR3 has 11 amino acids. The V gene's germline CDR1 is DFQATT and CDR2 SNEGSKA (reference sequence). V lost 5 bases and J 10 bases, leaving 14 bases between the germline ends. The CDR3 sequence: CSAPEFTIQYF. In nucleotides, the CDR3 is TGCAGTGCTCCGGAGTTTACTATCCAGTACTTC.

This clonotype has just a few counts. This chain uses TRBV4-1 with TRBJ1-3; D not certain. CDR1 is MGHRA, CDR2 YSYEKL, per germline. The CDR3 totals 17 residues. V lost 5 bases and J 3 bases, leaving 20 bases between the germline ends. CDR3 loop: CASSFGRSSGFGNTIYF. DNA for the CDR3: TGCGCCAGCAGCTTCGGGCGTAGTTCGGGCTTTGGAAACACCATATATTTT.

The chain carries TRBV20-1 and TRBJ2-6, with no clear D. The CDR3 has 12 amino acids. V was cut by 6 bases and J by 0 bases, with 3 bases left in between. The germline V gene has CDR1 DFQATT and CDR2 SNEGSKA (reference sequence). Here the CDR3 reads CSAFSGANVLTF. DNA of the CDR3: TGCAGTGCGTTCTCTGGGGCCAACGTCCTGACTTTC.

This clonotype was found a few times. This chain links TRBV7-2 with TRBJ1-3; the D gene is possibly TRBD1 (5 bases). Per germline, CDR1 SGHTA and CDR2 FQGNSA. V gave up 2 bases and J gave up 8 bases, with 10 bases separating them. The CDR3 is 13 residues long. CDR3 DNA sequence: TGTGCCAGCAGCTTACTATCGGGGGACACCATATATTTT. As protein: CASSLLSGDTIYF.

CDR3 DNA sequence: TGTGCCAGCGCCTCTAGCGGGGACGCGAACACCGGGGAGCTGTTTTTT. Translation: CASASSGDANTGELFF. The gene calls are TRBV25-1 and TRBJ2-2; TRBD2 matches 9 bases. The CDR3 spans 16 residues. J was trimmed by 0 bases and V by 8 bases; bases with no gene match: 7. CDR1 is MGHDK and CDR2 is SYGVNS in the germline V gene.

This clonotype has more than one count but fewer than ten. One junction end disagrees with the germline gene, perhaps due to a read error. V usage is TRBV7-7 and J usage is TRBJ2-2; the D call may be TRBD1 or TRBD2 (6 bases each). Per germline, CDR1 SSHAT and CDR2 FNYEAQ (reference sequence). The CDR3 sequence is 15 residues long. The CDR3: CASSRGTPNTGELFF. CDR3 sequence (DNA): TGTGCTAGCAGCCGGGGGACACCGAACACCGGGGAGCTGTTTTTT.